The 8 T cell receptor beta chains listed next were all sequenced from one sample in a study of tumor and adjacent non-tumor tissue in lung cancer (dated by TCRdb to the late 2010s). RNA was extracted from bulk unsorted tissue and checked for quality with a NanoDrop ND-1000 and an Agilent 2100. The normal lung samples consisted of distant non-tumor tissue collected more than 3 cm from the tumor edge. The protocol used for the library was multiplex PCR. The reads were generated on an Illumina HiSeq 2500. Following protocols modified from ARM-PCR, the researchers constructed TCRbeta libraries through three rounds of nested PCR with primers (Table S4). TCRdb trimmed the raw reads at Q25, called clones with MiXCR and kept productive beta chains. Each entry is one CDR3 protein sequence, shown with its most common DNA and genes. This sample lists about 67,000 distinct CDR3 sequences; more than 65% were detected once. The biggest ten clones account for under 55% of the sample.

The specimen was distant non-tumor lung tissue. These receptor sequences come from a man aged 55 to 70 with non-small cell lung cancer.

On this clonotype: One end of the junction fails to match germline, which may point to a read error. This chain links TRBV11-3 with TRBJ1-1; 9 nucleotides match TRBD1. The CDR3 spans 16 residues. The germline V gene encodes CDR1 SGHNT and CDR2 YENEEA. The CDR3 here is CASSLGQGTLNTEAFF. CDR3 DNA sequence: TGTGCAAGCAGCTTAGGACAGGGGACTTTGAACACTGAAGCTTTCTTT.

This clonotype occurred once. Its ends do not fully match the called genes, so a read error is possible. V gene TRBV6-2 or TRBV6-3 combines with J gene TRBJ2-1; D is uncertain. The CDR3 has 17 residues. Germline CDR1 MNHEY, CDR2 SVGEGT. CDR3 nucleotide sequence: TGTGCCAGCAGTTACGACTGGCATGATAAATTATACAAAGAGCAGTTCTTC. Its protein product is CASSYDWHDKLYKEQFF.

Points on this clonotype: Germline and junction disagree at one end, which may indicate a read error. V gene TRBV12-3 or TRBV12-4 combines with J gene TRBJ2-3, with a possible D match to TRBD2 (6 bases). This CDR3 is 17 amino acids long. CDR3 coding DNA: TGTGCCAGCATTTTAGGATTAGCCGGAGGGAGCACAGATACGCAGTATTTT. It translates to CASILGLAGGSTDTQYF.

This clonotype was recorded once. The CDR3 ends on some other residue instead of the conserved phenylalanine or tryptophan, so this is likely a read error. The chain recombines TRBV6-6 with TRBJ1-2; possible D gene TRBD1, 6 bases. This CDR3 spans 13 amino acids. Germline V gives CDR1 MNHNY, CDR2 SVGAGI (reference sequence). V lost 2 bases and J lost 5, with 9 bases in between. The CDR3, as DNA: TGTGCCAGCAGTTACGGGACAAATTATGGCTACACCTCC. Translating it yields CASSYGTNYGYTS.

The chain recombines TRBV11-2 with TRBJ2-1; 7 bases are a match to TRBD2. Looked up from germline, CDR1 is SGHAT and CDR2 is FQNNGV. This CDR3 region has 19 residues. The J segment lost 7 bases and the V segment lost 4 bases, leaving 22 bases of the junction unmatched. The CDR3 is CASSSLGLVKIWGTNEQFF. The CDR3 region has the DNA TGTGCCAGCAGCTCCCTTGGACTAGTTAAAATATGGGGAACTAATGAGCAGTTCTTC.

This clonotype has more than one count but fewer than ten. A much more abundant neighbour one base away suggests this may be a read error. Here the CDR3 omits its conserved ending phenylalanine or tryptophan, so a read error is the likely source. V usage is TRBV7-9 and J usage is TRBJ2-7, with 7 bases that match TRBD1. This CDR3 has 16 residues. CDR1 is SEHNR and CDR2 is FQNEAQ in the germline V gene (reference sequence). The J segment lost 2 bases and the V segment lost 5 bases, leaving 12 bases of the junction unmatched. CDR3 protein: CASSPPTTGSTYEQYL. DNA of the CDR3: TGTGCCAGCAGCCCACCGACGACAGGGTCAACCTACGAGCAGTACCTC.

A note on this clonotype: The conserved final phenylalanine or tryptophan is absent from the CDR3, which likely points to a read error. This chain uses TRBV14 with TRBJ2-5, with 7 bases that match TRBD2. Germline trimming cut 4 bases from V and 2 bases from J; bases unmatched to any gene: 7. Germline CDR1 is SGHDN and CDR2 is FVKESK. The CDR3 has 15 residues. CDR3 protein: CASSRWTRRQETQYL. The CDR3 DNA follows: TGTGCCAGCAGCCGCTGGACTAGGAGGCAAGAGACCCAGTACTTA.

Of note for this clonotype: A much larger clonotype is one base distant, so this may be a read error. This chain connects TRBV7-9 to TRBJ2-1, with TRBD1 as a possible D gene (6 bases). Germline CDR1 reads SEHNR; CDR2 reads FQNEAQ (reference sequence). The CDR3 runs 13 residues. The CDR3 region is CANSASGLQGQFF. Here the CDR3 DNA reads TGTGCCAACAGCGCCAGCGGCCTACAGGGGCAGTTCTTC.